The 18 T cell receptor beta chains reported below all come from one sample, sequenced in a study of neoadjuvant anti-PD-1 for oral cavity cancer (dated by TCRdb to the early 2020s). The library came from the immunoSEQ multiplex PCR assay. What TCRdb holds here is the immuneACCESS table cut down to in-frame rearrangements. Part of the clones is not present; checked against another copy, under half of the missing clones reflect an unresolved V gene, and the others are unexplained. The sample table shows 60,000 to 75,000 clones, and 80% to 90% are seen once. About 3.7% of the sample is taken by the ten largest. In the paper's terms, the time point label means: before neoadjuvant nivolumab. The sample in question was PBMCs, obtained before nivolumab (anti-PD-1) treatment. Source of these receptors: a person aged 40-85 years with oral cavity squamous cell carcinoma.

This chain uses TRBV28 with TRBJ2-7, with D perhaps assigned TRBD1 or TRBD2 (5 bases each). There are 14 residues in the CDR3. Between the trimmed V and J ends, which lost 8 bases and 0 bases, there was a span of 14 bases. Germline CDR1 reads MDHEN; CDR2 reads SYDVKM. This CDR3 is CASVGHGTSYEQYF. The CDR3 DNA is TGTGCCAGCGTTGGGCACGGGACCTCCTACGAGCAGTACTTC.

The J gene is TRBJ2-1, the V gene TRBV15; no definite D call. This CDR3 is built from 11 residues. Looked up from germline, CDR1 is LNHNV and CDR2 is YYDKDF (reference sequence). V was clipped by 8 bases and J by 2 bases, with 4 bases between them. The CDR3 protein is CATGAYNEQFF. CDR3 bases: TGTGCCACCGGGGCCTACAATGAGCAGTTCTTC.

The V and J genes are TRBV6-1 and TRBJ1-2; no definite D call. V lost 7 bases to trimming and J lost 2 bases, with 11 bases between them. This CDR3 has 13 amino acids. Germline V gene sequence: CDR1 MNHNS, CDR2 SASEGT. CDR3 region: CASTIEPNYGYTF. Here the CDR3 DNA reads TGTGCCAGCACAATAGAACCCAACTATGGCTACACCTTC.

The chain joins TRBV27 to TRBJ2-2, with TRBD2 matching 8 bases. The germline V gene encodes CDR1 MNHEY and CDR2 SMNVEV (reference sequence). The CDR3 has 15 residues. V shed 6 bases and J 2 bases; nucleotides not matched to a gene: 5. In nucleotides, the CDR3 is TGTGCCAGCAGAGCTAGCGGGCTTAACACCGGGGAGCTGTTTTTT. Protein sequence: CASRASGLNTGELFF.

The rearrangement links TRBV10-1 to TRBJ2-2, with D tentatively TRBD1 (6 bases). CDR3 length: 14 residues. Germline-derived CDR1 and CDR2 are WNHNN and SYGVQD (reference sequence). V lost 6 bases, J lost 5 bases, and 13 bases lay in between. Written as DNA, the CDR3 is TGCGCCAGCAGGGTTGACAGGAGTACCGGGGAGCTGTTTTTT. Protein product: CASRVDRSTGELFF.

V usage is TRBV7-9 and J usage is TRBJ2-1; D is undetermined. The CDR3 has 14 amino acids. From germline, CDR1 is SEHNR and CDR2 FQNEAQ (reference sequence). Deletions cut 4 bases from V and 6 bases from J, with 13 bases between. The CDR3: CASSSLTKGNEQFF. The DNA of the CDR3 is TGTGCCAGCAGCTCGCTCACCAAAGGCAATGAGCAGTTCTTC.

The V and J genes are TRBV4-1 and TRBJ1-3; D is unresolved. CDR3 length equals 15 residues. Per germline, CDR1 MGHRA and CDR2 YSYEKL. V was trimmed by 1 base and J by 4 bases, leaving 11 bases between them. The CDR3 DNA follows: TGCGCCAGCAGCCAAGGTGGACTAATGGGAAACACCATATATTTT. As protein: CASSQGGLMGNTIYF.

In its sample, this clone was seen once. J is TRBJ1-5 and V is TRBV2, with D possibly matching TRBD1 (6 bases). The germline V gene encodes CDR1 SNHLY and CDR2 FYNNEI. V dropped 4 bases and J dropped 3 bases, with 13 bases sitting between them. This CDR3 region has 15 residues. CDR3 in amino acids: CASSAGATLNQPQHF. CDR3 nucleotide sequence: TGTGCCAGCAGTGCGGGGGCTACACTCAATCAGCCCCAGCATTTT.

V is TRBV30 and J is TRBJ2-7, with 7 nucleotides matching TRBD2. CDR3 size: 12 residues. V trimming: 2 bases; J trimming: 6 bases; junction bases outside the gene matches: 4. Germline V gene lookup returns CDR1 GTSNPN and CDR2 SVGIG (reference sequence). CDR3 sequence (DNA): TGTGCCTGGAGTTTAGCGGGCGGCGAGCAGTACTTC. Translation: CAWSLAGGEQYF. Full variable domain (remainder filled in from reference TRBV30 and TRBJ2-7): SQTIHQWPATLVQPVGSPLSLECTVEGTSNPNLYWYRQAAGRGLQLLFYSVGIGQISSEVPQNLSASRPQDRQFILSSKKLLLSDSGFYLCAWSLAGGEQYFGPGTRLTVT.

CDR3 residues: CASQGGGLHTGELFF. In DNA form, the CDR3 reads TGTGCCAGCCAAGGCGGGGGGTTGCACACCGGGGAGCTGTTTTTT. The rearrangement joins TRBV7-3 to TRBJ2-2, with TRBD2 matching 8 bases. In germline, CDR1 is SGHTA, CDR2 FQGTGA. The CDR3 totals 15 residues. J was trimmed by 3 bases and V by 8 bases; bases with no gene match: 8. Combining the CDR3 with reference TRBV7-3 and TRBJ2-2 gives the whole variable domain GAGVSQTPSNKVTEKGKYVELRCDPISGHTALYWYRQSLGQGPEFLIYFQGTGAADDSGLPNDRFFAVRPEGSVSTLKIQRTERGDSAVYLCASQGGGLHTGELFFGEGSRLTVL.

This clone was recorded once. The rearrangement uses TRBV5-1 and TRBJ2-5, with 8 bases fitting TRBD2. The CDR3 loop spans 15 amino acids. The ends lost 1 base at V and 5 bases at J; junction bases unmatched: 7. The germline V gene has CDR1 SGHRS and CDR2 YFSETQ. CDR3 nucleotide sequence: TGCGCCAGCAGCTTGACGGGCGGGGGGCTTGAGACCCAGTACTTC. Its protein is CASSLTGGGLETQYF. The entire variable domain, with the rest obtained from reference TRBV5-1 and TRBJ2-5, is as follows: KAGVTQTPRYLIKTRGQQVTLSCSPISGHRSVSWYQQTPGQGLQFLFEYFSETQRNKGNFPGRFSGRQFSNSRSEMNVSTLELGDSALYLCASSLTGGGLETQYFGPGTRLLVL.

J is TRBJ1-4 and V is TRBV5-6; D remains unclear. From germline, CDR1 is SGHDT and CDR2 YYEEEE. The CDR3 contains 16 residues. V lost 0 bases and J 5 bases, leaving 14 bases between the germline ends. CDR3 region: CASSLALEGINEKLFF. The CDR3 DNA is TGTGCCAGCAGCTTGGCCTTGGAGGGTATAAATGAAAAACTGTTTTTT.

The chain couples TRBV5-1 to TRBJ2-6; D remains ambiguous. CDR1 is SGHRS, CDR2 YFSETQ, per germline. The V end was cut by 0 bases, the J end by 0 bases, with 16 bases between. The CDR3 has 19 residues. The CDR3 DNA sequence: TGCGCCAGCAGCTTGGGTGTGCAGCCATTGGACTCTGGGGCCAACGTCCTGACTTTC. This codes for CASSLGVQPLDSGANVLTF.

This clone was picked up a small number of times. The J gene is TRBJ1-1, the V gene TRBV6-1; D might be TRBD1 (5 bases). Trimming pared 3 bases from V and 0 bases from J, leaving 11 bases between. This CDR3 has 15 amino acids. The V gene's germline CDR1 is MNHNS and CDR2 SASEGT. CDR3 nucleotide sequence: TGTGCCAGCAGTGACGTGGCGGACATGAACACTGAAGCTTTCTTT. Its protein is CASSDVADMNTEAFF.

This sequence joins TRBV27 and TRBJ1-5, with 8 bases identical to TRBD1. The CDR3 loop spans 14 amino acids. Germline trimming cut 5 bases from V and 3 bases from J; bases unmatched to any gene: 3. The germline V gene encodes CDR1 MNHEY and CDR2 SMNVEV (reference sequence). CDR3 DNA: TGTGCCAGCAGTAGGACAGGGCCCAATCAGCCCCAGCATTTT. Its translation is CASSRTGPNQPQHF.

The chain carries TRBV7-3 and TRBJ2-3, with TRBD1 identical over 8 bases. Germline V gene data show CDR1 as SGHTA and CDR2 as FQGTGA. Trimming took 5 bases from V and 0 from J; bases not matched to a gene: 16. The CDR3 has 19 residues. CDR3 DNA: TGTGCCAGCAGCCCCACGACAGGGGCGTGGGGAACTAGCACAGATACGCAGTATTTT. It translates to CASSPTTGAWGTSTDTQYF.

This CDR3 reads CAIGETGAMSFF. The CDR3 DNA reads as TGTGCCATTGGAGAGACAGGGGCGATGTCTTTCTTT. The V and J genes are TRBV10-3 and TRBJ1-1; TRBD1 agrees at 8 bases. CDR3 length: 12 residues. CDR1 is ENHRY, CDR2 SYGVKD, per germline. J gave up 12 bases and V 9 bases, and 12 bases lay outside the gene matches.

This chain uses TRBV27 with TRBJ2-1, with 9 bases fitting TRBD2. This CDR3 has 16 amino acids. With V trimmed by 1 base and J by 3 bases, 4 bases remained unmatched. CDR1 is MNHEY and CDR2 is SMNVEV in the germline V gene (reference sequence). The CDR3 coding sequence is TGTGCCAGCAGTTTATTCTCTAGCGGGAACTACAATGAGCAGTTCTTC. Its protein product is CASSLFSSGNYNEQFF.